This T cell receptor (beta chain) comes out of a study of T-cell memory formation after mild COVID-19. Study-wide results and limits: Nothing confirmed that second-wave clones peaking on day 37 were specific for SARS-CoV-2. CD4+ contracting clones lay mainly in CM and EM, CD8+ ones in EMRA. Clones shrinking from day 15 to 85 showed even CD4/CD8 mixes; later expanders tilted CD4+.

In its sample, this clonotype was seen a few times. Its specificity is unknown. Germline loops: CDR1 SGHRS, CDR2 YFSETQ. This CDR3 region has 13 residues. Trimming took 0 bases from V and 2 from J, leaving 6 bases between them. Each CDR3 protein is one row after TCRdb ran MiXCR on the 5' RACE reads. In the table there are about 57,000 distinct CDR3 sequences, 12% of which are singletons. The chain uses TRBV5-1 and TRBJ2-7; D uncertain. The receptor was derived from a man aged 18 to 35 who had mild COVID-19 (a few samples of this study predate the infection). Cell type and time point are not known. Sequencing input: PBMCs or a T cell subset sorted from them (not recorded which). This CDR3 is CASSLDRTYEQYV. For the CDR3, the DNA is TGCGCCAGCAGCTTGGACCGTACCTACGAGCAGTACGTC.